Listed below are T cell receptor beta chains from one sample, sequenced in a study of shared clonotypes between healthy human individuals. The protocol was immunoSEQ multiplex PCR, while the TCRdb copy is restricted to in-frame clones and leaves out a portion. Of a few million clones in the sample, around 95% were seen once. The source material was naive CD4+ T cells sorted from blood. These receptors originate from a man between 18 and 35 years old in good health. CDR3s include the opening cysteine and the closing phenylalanine or tryptophan. Fields, in order: J gene, clone size, V gene, D gene, CDR3 DNA, CDR3 protein. A D gene is named only where the DNA matches it firmly. The size entry is marked missing in some rows and otherwise reads once, few, many or a size class.

j_call: TRBJ1-4
clone_size: few
v_call: TRBV4-1
d_call: .
cdr3_nt: TGCGCCAGCGCCAGAACAGGGCTGTTTGAAAAACTGTTTTTT
cdr3_aa: CASARTGLFEKLFF

j_call: TRBJ2-1
clone_size: .
v_call: TRBV2
d_call: TRBD2
cdr3_nt: TGTGCCAGCAGTGAGGCTAGCGGGAGCATCGATGAGCAGTTCTTC
cdr3_aa: CASSEASGSIDEQFF

j_call: TRBJ2-1
clone_size: .
v_call: TRBV7-7
d_call: .
cdr3_nt: TGTGCTAGCAGCCCTCTCCCCGACAATGAGCAGTTCTTC
cdr3_aa: CASSPLPDNEQFF

j_call: TRBJ1-3
clone_size: .
v_call: TRBV5-1
d_call: .
cdr3_nt: TGCGCCAGCAGCTTGGAGGCAGGGCCCGGCTCTGGAAACACCATATATTTT
cdr3_aa: CASSLEAGPGSGNTIYF

j_call: TRBJ2-2
clone_size: once
v_call: TRBV7-2
d_call: TRBD2
cdr3_nt: TGTGCCAGCAGCTTAGGCGGGAGGGCCGGGGAGCTGTTTTTT
cdr3_aa: CASSLGGRAGELFF

j_call: TRBJ1-1
clone_size: .
v_call: TRBV6-1
d_call: .
cdr3_nt: TGTGCCAGCAGTGGGCCCGCTAGGAACACTGAAGCTTTCTTT
cdr3_aa: CASSGPARNTEAFF

j_call: TRBJ2-2
clone_size: once
v_call: TRBV6-1
d_call: .
cdr3_nt: TGTGCCAGCAGACAGGGTACCGGGGAGCTGTTTTTT
cdr3_aa: CASRQGTGELFF

j_call: TRBJ2-7
clone_size: once
v_call: TRBV28
d_call: TRBD2
cdr3_nt: TGTGCCAGCAACCCGGGACTAGCGGGGCACGAGCAGTACTTC
cdr3_aa: CASNPGLAGHEQYF

j_call: TRBJ2-2
clone_size: .
v_call: TRBV7-2
d_call: .
cdr3_nt: TGTGCCAGCAGCCTCTACACCGGGGAGCTGTTTTTT
cdr3_aa: CASSLYTGELFF

j_call: TRBJ2-7
clone_size: .
v_call: TRBV27
d_call: .
cdr3_nt: TGTGCCAGCAGTTTACGACCAGTGAGCTCCTACGAGCAGTACTTC
cdr3_aa: CASSLRPVSSYEQYF

j_call: TRBJ1-1
clone_size: .
v_call: TRBV7-9
d_call: .
cdr3_nt: TGTGCCAGCAGCTTAGATGATTGGGGGAACACTGAAGCTTTCTTT
cdr3_aa: CASSLDDWGNTEAFF

j_call: TRBJ2-2
clone_size: .
v_call: TRBV5-4
d_call: TRBD2
cdr3_nt: TGTGCCAGCAGCCGTCCCGGGACTAGCGGGGGCGGGACCGGGGAGCTGTTTTTT
cdr3_aa: CASSRPGTSGGGTGELFF

j_call: TRBJ1-1
clone_size: .
v_call: TRBV18
d_call: .
cdr3_nt: TGTGCCAGCTCACCTACAGGTAACACTGAAGCTTTCTTT
cdr3_aa: CASSPTGNTEAFF

j_call: TRBJ2-7
clone_size: .
v_call: TRBV18
d_call: .
cdr3_nt: TGTGCCAGCTCACCAGGGGTCTCCTACGAGCAGTACTTC
cdr3_aa: CASSPGVSYEQYF

j_call: TRBJ1-4
clone_size: once
v_call: TRBV30
d_call: TRBD1
cdr3_nt: TGTGCCTGGACCGGGACAGGGCGAGAAAAACTGTTTTTT
cdr3_aa: CAWTGTGREKLFF

j_call: TRBJ2-3
clone_size: .
v_call: TRBV5-1
d_call: .
cdr3_nt: TGCGCCAGCAGCTTGTCTTGGTCGGTTACGCAGTATTTT
cdr3_aa: CASSLSWSVTQYF

j_call: TRBJ1-6
clone_size: .
v_call: TRBV6-5
d_call: .
cdr3_nt: TGTGCCAGCAGGGAGGGGGGCCTCTATTCACCCCTCCACTTT
cdr3_aa: CASREGGLYSPLHF

j_call: TRBJ2-1
clone_size: .
v_call: TRBV11-2
d_call: TRBD2
cdr3_nt: TGTGCCAGCAGCTCCGGACTAGATTCCTACAATGAGCAGTTCTTC
cdr3_aa: CASSSGLDSYNEQFF

j_call: TRBJ1-2
clone_size: .
v_call: TRBV6-5
d_call: .
cdr3_nt: TGTGCCAGCGCTAGACAGCGAAACTATGGCTACACCTTC
cdr3_aa: CASARQRNYGYTF

j_call: TRBJ2-3
clone_size: .
v_call: TRBV18
d_call: .
cdr3_nt: TGTGCCAGCTCTCGTATCACTCAGGGGTCAGATACGCAGTATTTT
cdr3_aa: CASSRITQGSDTQYF

j_call: TRBJ1-5
clone_size: .
v_call: TRBV6-6
d_call: .
cdr3_nt: TGTGCCAGCACTGGAGGCAGTAGCAATCAGCCCCAGCATTTT
cdr3_aa: CASTGGSSNQPQHF

j_call: TRBJ2-7
clone_size: .
v_call: TRBV7-2
d_call: .
cdr3_nt: TGTGCCAGCAGCTTAGCGATGACCGAAGGGGGGTACGAGCAGTACTTC
cdr3_aa: CASSLAMTEGGYEQYF

j_call: TRBJ2-7
clone_size: .
v_call: TRBV7-2
d_call: TRBD1
cdr3_nt: TGTGCCAGCAGCTTCAGGACAGGGGATCGTCGCGAGCAGTACTTC
cdr3_aa: CASSFRTGDRREQYF

j_call: TRBJ1-5
clone_size: .
v_call: TRBV7-8
d_call: TRBD1
cdr3_nt: TGTGCCAGCAGCTTAGGGGACAGGGGGCTGGTGGGCAATCAGCCCCAGCATTTT
cdr3_aa: CASSLGDRGLVGNQPQHF

j_call: TRBJ2-7
clone_size: .
v_call: TRBV11-1
d_call: .
cdr3_nt: TGTGCCAGCAGCTTTGGGACACTGTCCTACGAGCAGTACTTC
cdr3_aa: CASSFGTLSYEQYF

j_call: TRBJ1-1
clone_size: .
v_call: TRBV5-1
d_call: .
cdr3_nt: TGCGCCAGCAGCCTTACGCGGACCCCCGAGGCCGCTTTCTTT
cdr3_aa: CASSLTRTPEAAFF

j_call: TRBJ1-1
clone_size: .
v_call: TRBV30
d_call: .
cdr3_nt: TGTGCAACTTATTTATTAGGAACTGAAGCTTTCTTT
cdr3_aa: CATYLLGTEAFF

j_call: TRBJ2-1
clone_size: .
v_call: TRBV7-2
d_call: .
cdr3_nt: TGTGCCAGCAGCTTGGGCTCGGCCAATGAGCAGTTCTTC
cdr3_aa: CASSLGSANEQFF

j_call: TRBJ1-6
clone_size: .
v_call: TRBV2
d_call: TRBD1
cdr3_nt: TGTGCCAGCAGTGAAGCCGACAGGGGGTATTCACCCCTCCACTTT
cdr3_aa: CASSEADRGYSPLHF

j_call: TRBJ1-5
clone_size: .
v_call: TRBV28
d_call: .
cdr3_nt: TGTGCCAGCAGTTTAGTGAGTTTGGGCAATCAGCCCCAGCATTTT
cdr3_aa: CASSLVSLGNQPQHF

j_call: TRBJ2-7
clone_size: .
v_call: TRBV5-6
d_call: TRBD1
cdr3_nt: TGTGCCAGCAGCGTTTCCTGGACAGGGGTTGGCGAGCAGTACTTC
cdr3_aa: CASSVSWTGVGEQYF

j_call: TRBJ2-5
clone_size: .
v_call: TRBV30
d_call: .
cdr3_nt: TGTGCCTGGGGAGACGTGGAGACCCAGTACTTC
cdr3_aa: CAWGDVETQYF

j_call: TRBJ1-2
clone_size: .
v_call: TRBV5-1
d_call: TRBD1
cdr3_nt: TGCGCCAGCAGCTCCCCTCCGGGACAGGGGACTGATGGCTACACCTTC
cdr3_aa: CASSSPPGQGTDGYTF

j_call: TRBJ2-7
clone_size: .
v_call: TRBV10-3
d_call: TRBD1
cdr3_nt: TGTGCCATCAGCAGCCTCCCTGACAGGGAAAGCTTCTACGAGCAGTACTTC
cdr3_aa: CAISSLPDRESFYEQYF

j_call: TRBJ2-7
clone_size: .
v_call: TRBV11-2
d_call: TRBD1
cdr3_nt: TGTGCCAGCAGCACAACAGGGGGGTCCTACGAGCAGTACTTC
cdr3_aa: CASSTTGGSYEQYF

j_call: TRBJ2-1
clone_size: once
v_call: TRBV2
d_call: .
cdr3_nt: TGTGCCAGCAGTGCTTCGGCAGGACCGAGTAGAGGCAAGCGGTTCTTC
cdr3_aa: CASSASAGPSRGKRFF

j_call: TRBJ2-7
clone_size: .
v_call: TRBV18
d_call: TRBD1
cdr3_nt: TGTGCCAGCTCACCACGCTCTTCAGGGGGCTCTGTACACGAGCAGTACTTC
cdr3_aa: CASSPRSSGGSVHEQYF

j_call: TRBJ2-1
clone_size: once
v_call: TRBV6-5
d_call: .
cdr3_nt: TGTGCCAGCAGGCCGGGACTGTTCTCCTACAATGAGCAGTTCTTC
cdr3_aa: CASRPGLFSYNEQFF

j_call: TRBJ1-6
clone_size: .
v_call: TRBV6-1
d_call: .
cdr3_nt: TGTGCCAGCAGTGAAGATCTGGGATTTAGCTCCTATAATTCACCCCTCCACTTT
cdr3_aa: CASSEDLGFSSYNSPLHF